The TCR beta chain described here comes from a study of blood T cell repertoires in COVID-19. Overall study: Sites across the United States, Italy and Spain contributed samples from acute and convalescent COVID-19. T cells, B-cell-depleted T cells, or PBMCs supplied cDNA or gDNA.

Germline V CDR1 and CDR2: KGHSH, LQKENI. This CDR3 has 16 amino acids. The V gene lost 0 bases and the J gene lost 0 bases, with 11 bases spanning the gap. In the source study's methods: Reference gene primer amplification in the assay estimated nucleated cell counts. Here immunoSEQ multiplex PCR was the method, and the copy in TCRdb shows in-frame clones only, minus some. The V and J calls and clone size come from that table; D and trimming were worked out from the DNA. The profile covers about 180,000 clones, with 87% appearing a single time and 2.5% taken by the ten largest. As for this clone: At the DNA level, this CDR3 is encoded by other sequences in the same sample as well.

Sequenced input: peripheral blood. This chain connects TRBV18 to TRBJ1-1; D perhaps matches TRBD1 (6 bases). The TCR originated in a man aged 35 to 55 with active or convalescent COVID-19. In nucleotides, the CDR3 is TGTGCCAGCTCACCACCGACGGGGGGCTTGAACACTGAAGCTTTCTTT. Translated: CASSPPTGGLNTEAFF.